The 8 T cell receptor beta chains given below trace back to one sample, sequenced in a study of graft-versus-host responses after intestinal transplantation. TCRdb's copy holds only in-frame clones and misses some; the assay was immunoSEQ multiplex PCR. The repertoire includes about 93,000 clones, just under 95% of them detected once, and 0.4% to 0.6% sits in the top ten. Their antigens remain unidentified. Sequencing used unstimulated CD8+ T cells sorted from spleen or lymph node cells, obtained before intestinal transplant. These receptors were collected from a human donor who received an intestinal transplant.

V and J are TRBV4-2 and TRBJ1-4; 7 bases fit TRBD1. Germline CDR1 and CDR2: LGHNA and YNFKEQ. The CDR3 is 15 amino acids. V gave up 4 bases and J gave up 4 bases; unmatched junction bases: 6. The CDR3 is CASSRAGGINEKLFF. CDR3 in DNA: TGTGCCAGCAGCCGCGCAGGGGGTATTAATGAAAAACTGTTTTTT.

This clone was detected only once. CDR3: CASSFSGLTSGSGNEQFF. The CDR3 nucleotides read TGTGCCAGCAGCTTCTCTGGGCTCACTAGCGGGAGTGGGAATGAGCAGTTCTTC. The chain uses TRBV5-6 and TRBJ2-1; TRBD2 agrees at 11 bases. The CDR3 covers 18 residues. Losses at the gene ends were 2 bases for V and 7 bases for J; bases not matched to a gene: 14. The germline gives CDR1 SGHDT, CDR2 YYEEEE.

This clone was recorded only once. V is TRBV9 and J is TRBJ2-7, with TRBD2 as a possible D gene (5 bases). The germline V gene encodes CDR1 SGDLS and CDR2 YYNGEE. This CDR3 spans 11 amino acids. Trimming removed 0 bases from V and 7 bases from J, with 5 bases in between. Here the CDR3 reads CASSVGEEQYF. DNA for the CDR3: TGTGCCAGCAGCGTAGGGGAGGAGCAGTACTTC.

This chain uses TRBV19 with TRBJ2-7; the match to TRBD1 covers 9 bases. V lost 6 bases and J lost 1; bases outside the gene matches: 1. The CDR3 totals 13 residues. CDR1 is LNHDA, CDR2 SQIVND, per germline (reference sequence). The CDR3 DNA reads as TGTGCCAGTAGAGGGACAGGGTCCTACGAGCAGTACTTC. This gives the protein CASRGTGSYEQYF. The whole variable domain, filled in from reference TRBV19 and TRBJ2-7, reads DGGITQSPKYLFRKEGQNVTLSCEQNLNHDAMYWYRQDPGQGLRLIYYSQIVNDFQKGDIAEGYSVSREKKESFPLTVTSAQKNPTAFYLCASRGTGSYEQYFGPGTRLTVT.

The chain links TRBV5-6 to TRBJ2-3, with TRBD1 as a possible D gene (5 bases). Trimming shortened V by 2 bases and J by 8 bases, and 15 bases separated the two germline ends. CDR1 SGHDT and CDR2 YYEEEE come from the germline V gene. The CDR3 spans 14 residues. Written as DNA, the CDR3 is TGTGCCAGCAGCTTCGGTAGCCTGCAGGGTACGCAGTATTTT. As protein: CASSFGSLQGTQYF.

The chain links TRBV5-4 to TRBJ2-3; D gene uncertain. This CDR3 is built from 12 residues. The V gene lost 4 bases and the J gene lost 4 bases, with 7 bases spanning the gap. Germline CDR1 and CDR2: SGHNT and YYREEE (reference sequence). CDR3 in amino acids: CASSGLADTQYF. In DNA form, the CDR3 reads TGTGCCAGCAGCGGCCTCGCAGATACGCAGTATTTT.

The chain uses TRBV29-1 and TRBJ1-2; perhaps TRBD1 as D (6 bases). The CDR3 contains 14 residues. Trimming cost V 0 bases and J 5 bases, with 13 bases left between them. Per germline, CDR1 SQVTM and CDR2 ANQGSEA. The CDR3 DNA reads TGCAGCGTTGAAGATCTAGTACAGGGTTATGGCTACACCTTC. It yields the protein CSVEDLVQGYGYTF.

This chain joins TRBV2 and TRBJ1-3; D may be TRBD1 (6 bases). This CDR3 spans 17 amino acids. V gave up 0 bases and J gave up 0 bases, with 12 bases separating them. Germline V lookup: CDR1 SNHLY, CDR2 FYNNEI. CDR3 in DNA: TGTGCCAGCAGTGAAGCTGGGGTGGACAGCTCTGGAAACACCATATATTTT. Its translation: CASSEAGVDSSGNTIYF. The variable domain in full, completed from reference TRBV2 and TRBJ1-3, reads EPEVTQTPSHQVTQMGQEVILRCVPISNHLYFYWYRQILGQKVEFLVSFYNNEISEKSEIFDDQFSVERPDGSNFTLKIRSTKLEDSAMYFCASSEAGVDSSGNTIYFGEGSWLTVV.